Listed below are T cell receptor beta chains from one sample, sequenced in a study of T cell responses to AZD1222 COVID-19 vaccine. Some clones are missing from TCRdb's copy, which holds only in-frame ones; the method was immunoSEQ multiplex PCR. Here the sample spans about 120,000 clones, around 85% being singletons. This sample comprised peripheral blood, obtained on day 0 of AZD1222 vaccination. These TCRs come from an adult in good health. Each CDR3 is given with its conserved first and last residue. D genes are given only for firm matches. Only part of the rows carry a size: once, few, many, or a class if the clone is expanded.

V gene: TRBV3-1/TRBV3-2
clone size: NA
D gene: NA
J gene: TRBJ2-1
CDR3 DNA: TGTGCCAGCAGCGACCGGGGGGCTGGATACAATGAGCAGTTCTTC
CDR3 protein: CASSDRGAGYNEQFF

V gene: TRBV3-1/TRBV3-2
clone size: NA
D gene: NA
J gene: TRBJ1-4
CDR3 DNA: TGTGCCAGCAGTCAATCAGGGTGGGCTAATGAAAAACTGTTTTTT
CDR3 protein: CASSQSGWANEKLFF

V gene: TRBV7-8
clone size: NA
D gene: NA
J gene: TRBJ2-5
CDR3 DNA: TGTGCCAGCAGCCGTGGTCTCGTCTTGTCAGAGACCCAGTACTTC
CDR3 protein: CASSRGLVLSETQYF

V gene: TRBV14
clone size: NA
D gene: NA
J gene: TRBJ1-4
CDR3 DNA: TGTGCCAGCAGCCCCTCCTTCCCCGAAAAACTGTTTTTT
CDR3 protein: CASSPSFPEKLFF

V gene: TRBV28
clone size: NA
D gene: TRBD1
J gene: TRBJ2-7
CDR3 DNA: TGTGCCAGCAGCGCTGACAGGGTGAACGAGCAGTACTTC
CDR3 protein: CASSADRVNEQYF

V gene: TRBV6-5
clone size: NA
D gene: TRBD1
J gene: TRBJ2-1
CDR3 DNA: TGTGCCACCCGGACAGGGGGCCACAATGAGCAGTTCTTC
CDR3 protein: CATRTGGHNEQFF

V gene: TRBV6-5
clone size: NA
D gene: TRBD2
J gene: TRBJ2-1
CDR3 DNA: TGTGCCAGCAGTCGCGGGGGGAATGAGCAGTTCTTC
CDR3 protein: CASSRGGNEQFF

V gene: TRBV5-1
clone size: NA
D gene: NA
J gene: TRBJ2-7
CDR3 DNA: TGCGCCAGCAGCTCATTCCCGCGGGACAGCAGCTCCTACGAGCAGTACTTC
CDR3 protein: CASSSFPRDSSSYEQYF

V gene: TRBV7-8
clone size: NA
D gene: TRBD2
J gene: TRBJ2-1
CDR3 DNA: TGTGCCAGCAGCTTGCCCTTGACTAGCGGGAGAGAGCAGTTCTTC
CDR3 protein: CASSLPLTSGREQFF

V gene: TRBV19
clone size: NA
D gene: NA
J gene: TRBJ1-1
CDR3 DNA: TGTGCCAGTAGTATGTGGCGCCCGGGACTGAACACTGAAGCTTTCTTT
CDR3 protein: CASSMWRPGLNTEAFF

V gene: TRBV19
clone size: NA
D gene: TRBD1
J gene: TRBJ2-7
CDR3 DNA: TGTGCCAGTAGTACGAGACAGGGTCCCTACGAGCAGTACTTC
CDR3 protein: CASSTRQGPYEQYF

V gene: TRBV5-6
clone size: NA
D gene: NA
J gene: TRBJ2-2
CDR3 DNA: TGTGCCAGCAGCGGAACAGGGTTTGGGACCGGGGAGCTGTTTTTT
CDR3 protein: CASSGTGFGTGELFF

V gene: TRBV5-1
clone size: few
D gene: NA
J gene: TRBJ2-7
CDR3 DNA: TGCGCCAGCAGCTTTAGCTCCTACGAGCAGTACTTC
CDR3 protein: CASSFSSYEQYF

V gene: TRBV29-1
clone size: NA
D gene: NA
J gene: TRBJ2-7
CDR3 DNA: TGCAGCGTTGCGGACACAGGGAGTTCCTACGAGCAGTACTTC
CDR3 protein: CSVADTGSSYEQYF

V gene: TRBV30
clone size: NA
D gene: NA
J gene: TRBJ1-2
CDR3 DNA: TGTGCCTGGACGTGGGGTGTAGGGAACTATGGCTACACCTTC
CDR3 protein: CAWTWGVGNYGYTF

V gene: TRBV28
clone size: NA
D gene: TRBD1
J gene: TRBJ1-5
CDR3 DNA: TGTGCCAGCAGTATCCTTGTGGACAGGGGAAATCAGCCCCAGCATTTT
CDR3 protein: CASSILVDRGNQPQHF

V gene: TRBV2
clone size: NA
D gene: TRBD1
J gene: TRBJ1-3
CDR3 DNA: TGTGCCAGCAGGGCGGGACAGGGACGCTCTGGAAACACCATATATTTT
CDR3 protein: CASRAGQGRSGNTIYF

V gene: TRBV29-1
clone size: NA
D gene: NA
J gene: TRBJ2-2
CDR3 DNA: TGCAGCGTTGGACATAGGGGCACCGGGGAGCTGTTTTTT
CDR3 protein: CSVGHRGTGELFF

V gene: TRBV7-8
clone size: NA
D gene: NA
J gene: TRBJ1-6
CDR3 DNA: TGTGCCAGCAGCATACAGGGACTAAATTCACCCCTCCACTTT
CDR3 protein: CASSIQGLNSPLHF

V gene: TRBV27
clone size: NA
D gene: NA
J gene: TRBJ2-2
CDR3 DNA: TGTGCCAGCAGTTTTGGGCCCGGGGAGCTGTTTTTT
CDR3 protein: CASSFGPGELFF

V gene: TRBV27
clone size: once
D gene: NA
J gene: TRBJ1-2
CDR3 DNA: TGTGCCAGCAGGGGGCTAATAGGGATGAGTGACTATGGCTACACCTTC
CDR3 protein: CASRGLIGMSDYGYTF

V gene: TRBV2
clone size: few
D gene: TRBD1
J gene: TRBJ2-2
CDR3 DNA: TGTGCCAGCAGTCCTAAGACAGGGACGAACACCGGGGAGCTGTTTTTT
CDR3 protein: CASSPKTGTNTGELFF

V gene: TRBV3-1/TRBV3-2
clone size: once
D gene: NA
J gene: TRBJ2-5
CDR3 DNA: TGTGCCAGCAGCCAAGAACAAGAGACCCAGTACTTC
CDR3 protein: CASSQEQETQYF

V gene: TRBV4-2
clone size: NA
D gene: TRBD1
J gene: TRBJ1-6
CDR3 DNA: TGTGCCAGCAGCCAAGCAAACAGGGGGTCATCTTATAATTCACCCCTCCACTTT
CDR3 protein: CASSQANRGSSYNSPLHF

V gene: TRBV9
clone size: NA
D gene: NA
J gene: TRBJ2-3
CDR3 DNA: TGTGCCAGCAGCGTACAGGGGGATACGCAGTATTTT
CDR3 protein: CASSVQGDTQYF

V gene: TRBV28
clone size: NA
D gene: NA
J gene: TRBJ2-5
CDR3 DNA: TGTGCCAGCAGTCCTAGGCCCTCCTCGGGGACCCAGTACTTC
CDR3 protein: CASSPRPSSGTQYF

V gene: TRBV12-5
clone size: NA
D gene: TRBD1
J gene: TRBJ2-3
CDR3 DNA: TGTGCTAGTGGTTTGGAACCCGGGACAGAACAGTATTTT
CDR3 protein: CASGLEPGTEQYF

V gene: TRBV6-5
clone size: NA
D gene: NA
J gene: TRBJ1-1
CDR3 DNA: TGTGCCAGCAGTAAAACAGGGAGGACTGAAGCTTTCTTT
CDR3 protein: CASSKTGRTEAFF

V gene: TRBV7-7
clone size: NA
D gene: TRBD2
J gene: TRBJ2-3
CDR3 DNA: TGTGCTAGCAGCCCCGGGACTAGCAACGCAGATACGCAGTATTTT
CDR3 protein: CASSPGTSNADTQYF

V gene: TRBV3-1/TRBV3-2
clone size: NA
D gene: NA
J gene: TRBJ2-7
CDR3 DNA: TGTGCCAGCAGCCGGACCCCCAGCGAGCAGTACTTC
CDR3 protein: CASSRTPSEQYF

V gene: TRBV13
clone size: NA
D gene: NA
J gene: TRBJ1-2
CDR3 DNA: TGTGCCAGCAGCGGACGAAGCTATGGCTACACCTTC
CDR3 protein: CASSGRSYGYTF

V gene: TRBV18
clone size: NA
D gene: NA
J gene: TRBJ1-1
CDR3 DNA: TGTGCCAGCTCAACTGCGCAGAACACTGAAGCTTTCTTT
CDR3 protein: CASSTAQNTEAFF

V gene: TRBV28
clone size: NA
D gene: NA
J gene: TRBJ1-1
CDR3 DNA: TGTGCCAGCAGTTTGTCCCCCCCAAACACTGAAGCTTTCTTT
CDR3 protein: CASSLSPPNTEAFF

V gene: TRBV5-1
clone size: NA
D gene: NA
J gene: TRBJ1-6
CDR3 DNA: TGCGCCAGCAGCTTGGCCGAGGGGAATTCACCCCTCCACTTT
CDR3 protein: CASSLAEGNSPLHF

V gene: TRBV7-9
clone size: NA
D gene: NA
J gene: TRBJ1-6
CDR3 DNA: TGTGCCAGCAGCTTACCTCAGGGGAGGTATAATTCACCCCTCCACTTT
CDR3 protein: CASSLPQGRYNSPLHF

V gene: TRBV7-2
clone size: NA
D gene: TRBD1
J gene: TRBJ2-7
CDR3 DNA: TGTGCCAGCAGCCCAAGGACAGGGCCCACAGAGCAGTACTTC
CDR3 protein: CASSPRTGPTEQYF

V gene: TRBV7-6
clone size: NA
D gene: TRBD1
J gene: TRBJ2-7
CDR3 DNA: TGTGCCAGCAGCCTACGGACAGGGATCAGCTCCTACGAGCAGTACTTC
CDR3 protein: CASSLRTGISSYEQYF

V gene: TRBV29-1
clone size: NA
D gene: NA
J gene: TRBJ1-2
CDR3 DNA: TGCAGCTTCAGCCGGGATTTGAACTATGGCTACACCTTC
CDR3 protein: CSFSRDLNYGYTF

V gene: TRBV7-8
clone size: NA
D gene: NA
J gene: TRBJ2-7
CDR3 DNA: TGTGCCAGCAGCAAACACCTCGGGGGGCCAACCTACGAGCAGTACTTC
CDR3 protein: CASSKHLGGPTYEQYF

V gene: TRBV4-3
clone size: NA
D gene: NA
J gene: TRBJ1-2
CDR3 DNA: TGCGCCAGCAGCCAAGGGGCAGGGGCTCGTCGTGGCTACACCTTC
CDR3 protein: CASSQGAGARRGYTF

V gene: TRBV7-9
clone size: NA
D gene: NA
J gene: TRBJ1-5
CDR3 DNA: TGTGCCAGCAGCCTCCCGTCTCAGCCCCAGCATTTT
CDR3 protein: CASSLPSQPQHF

V gene: TRBV9
clone size: NA
D gene: NA
J gene: TRBJ2-2
CDR3 DNA: TGTGCCAGCAGCGTAGGGGAGGGGGCGATCCCCGGGGAGCTGTTTTTT
CDR3 protein: CASSVGEGAIPGELFF

V gene: TRBV3-1/TRBV3-2
clone size: NA
D gene: NA
J gene: TRBJ1-3
CDR3 DNA: TGTGCCAGCAGCCAAGATTCCCGGACTGGAAACACCATATATTTT
CDR3 protein: CASSQDSRTGNTIYF

V gene: TRBV28
clone size: NA
D gene: NA
J gene: TRBJ1-4
CDR3 DNA: TGTGCCAGCAGTTTAAGAGGGGTAGCTAATGAAAAACTGTTTTTT
CDR3 protein: CASSLRGVANEKLFF

V gene: TRBV4-3
clone size: NA
D gene: NA
J gene: TRBJ2-1
CDR3 DNA: TGCGCCAGCAGCCAAGGAGGCGCGGGGAGCTCCTACAATGAGCAGTTCTTC
CDR3 protein: CASSQGGAGSSYNEQFF

V gene: TRBV19
clone size: NA
D gene: NA
J gene: TRBJ1-6
CDR3 DNA: TGTGCCAGTAGTGATCCTCAGGGGTCGGGGAATTCACCCCTCCACTTT
CDR3 protein: CASSDPQGSGNSPLHF

V gene: TRBV7-2
clone size: NA
D gene: NA
J gene: TRBJ2-4
CDR3 DNA: TGTGCCAGCAGCTTAAACGCAGGGTTGGTGAACATTCAGTACTTC
CDR3 protein: CASSLNAGLVNIQYF

V gene: TRBV19
clone size: NA
D gene: NA
J gene: TRBJ1-2
CDR3 DNA: TGTGCCAGTAGCCGCGACGGGGACAACTATGGCTACACCTTC
CDR3 protein: CASSRDGDNYGYTF

V gene: TRBV11-1
clone size: once
D gene: NA
J gene: TRBJ2-3
CDR3 DNA: TGTGCCAGCAGCCAGAGTCTGGCGGGGACAGATACGCAGTATTTT
CDR3 protein: CASSQSLAGTDTQYF

V gene: TRBV28
clone size: NA
D gene: NA
J gene: TRBJ1-6
CDR3 DNA: TGTGCCAGCAGACGCAGGGACAACTCCTATAATTCACCCCTCCACTTT
CDR3 protein: CASRRRDNSYNSPLHF

V gene: TRBV11-2
clone size: NA
D gene: NA
J gene: TRBJ2-1
CDR3 DNA: TGTGCCAGCAGCCGACTCGCCTACAATGAGCAGTTCTTC
CDR3 protein: CASSRLAYNEQFF

V gene: TRBV20-1
clone size: NA
D gene: NA
J gene: TRBJ2-3
CDR3 DNA: TGCAGTGCTAGTTACAGGGCCGGGCTGGCAGATACGCAGTATTTT
CDR3 protein: CSASYRAGLADTQYF

V gene: TRBV7-9
clone size: NA
D gene: NA
J gene: TRBJ1-1
CDR3 DNA: TGTGCCAGCAGCCCGTGGGACACCGGAGACGAAGCTTTCTTT
CDR3 protein: CASSPWDTGDEAFF

V gene: TRBV6-5
clone size: NA
D gene: NA
J gene: TRBJ2-7
CDR3 DNA: TGTGCCAGCACCTTAGGGGTGTCCTACGAGCAGTACTTC
CDR3 protein: CASTLGVSYEQYF